This T cell receptor beta chain was captured in a study of identical twins. Using its own MiXCR run on the 5' RACE reads, TCRdb lists one record per CDR3 protein. This repertoire shows roughly 770,000 distinct CDR3 sequences, 18% found once; its top ten account for roughly 14%. Germline V CDR1 and CDR2: SGHKS, YYEKEE (reference sequence). Trimming cost V 0 bases and J 0 bases, with 10 bases left between them. The CDR3 covers 16 residues. The sample holds a few counts of this clonotype. This same sample was also taken into another study, of T cells expressing NK-cell markers. This second study says: Seven of eight sequenced donors tested HCMV-seropositive; one tested seronegative. The study found dominant NKG2C+ clonotypes at about 1.0-8% of CD8+ T cells in about 6 donors.

Sequenced sample: PBMCs. The chain carries TRBV5-5 and TRBJ2-1, with D maybe TRBD2 (5 bases). The TCR was taken from a young woman in good health. In DNA form, the CDR3 reads TGTGCCAGCAGCTTGGTAGCTGGGAGCTCCTACAATGAGCAGTTCTTC. Encoded protein: CASSLVAGSSYNEQFF.